Listed here are 8 T cell receptor beta chains from one sample, sequenced in a study of CD8 T cells in ankylosing spondylitis. TCRdb reprocessed the 5' RACE reads with MiXCR, giving one entry per CDR3 protein. The sample carries some 140,000 distinct CDR3 sequences, roughly 8.4% recorded once. Sequenced material: synovial fluid, either unsorted or a sorted T cell fraction (not recorded which). The receptors shown here come from a male donor with ankylosing spondylitis.

This clonotype has a count of ten or more. V gene TRBV20-1 combines with J gene TRBJ2-7; D is uncertain. CDR1 and CDR2 (germline): DFQATT, SNEGSKA (reference sequence). The CDR3 consists of 13 residues. The CDR3 coding sequence is TGCAGCGTCTCCGGGCACGGCTCCTACGAGCAGTACTTC. It is translated as CSVSGHGSYEQYF.

This clonotype was observed many times. The rearrangement joins TRBV19 to TRBJ1-5; TRBD1 might be the D (6 bases). Trimming stripped 8 bases from V and 1 base from J, with 18 bases between. Germline loops: CDR1 LNHDA, CDR2 SQIVND (reference sequence). The CDR3 runs to 16 residues. The CDR3 sequence: CASSIQGIGSNQPQHF. The CDR3, as DNA: TGTGCCAGTTCCATACAGGGCATTGGCAGCAATCAGCCCCAGCATTTT.

The chain has TRBV7-8 and TRBJ2-1, with TRBD2 identical over 9 bases. Germline values: CDR1 SGHVS, CDR2 FQNEAQ. This CDR3 region has 16 residues. The V segment lost 5 bases and the J segment 7 bases; nucleotides outside the gene matches: 12. The CDR3 loop is CASSPRRLAGRNEQFF. CDR3 sequence (DNA): TGTGCCAGCAGCCCTAGACGGCTAGCGGGGAGGAATGAGCAGTTCTTC.

J is TRBJ2-4 and V is TRBV6-2 or TRBV6-3; no clear D gene. Germline lookup yields CDR1 MNHEY and CDR2 SVGEGT. The CDR3 is made up of 16 amino acids. The V end lost 7 bases, the J end lost 1 base, and 17 bases lay between the germline ends. CDR3 DNA sequence: TGTGCCAGCAAACCGTACACAGCCGCGGCCAAAAACATTCAGTACTTC. Translated, it gives CASKPYTAAAKNIQYF.

This clonotype was found many times. The genes are TRBV7-9 and TRBJ2-1, with 10 positions matching TRBD2. With 2 bases clipped from V and 7 bases from J, the junction kept 5 bases outside the gene matches. This CDR3 region has 15 residues. Germline V gene sequence: CDR1 SEHNR, CDR2 FQNEAQ (reference sequence). The CDR3, as DNA: TGTGCCAGCAGCTTATCTAGCGGGGGAGTAAATGAGCAGTTCTTC. Amino acids: CASSLSSGGVNEQFF.

This chain uses TRBV11-2 with TRBJ2-7, with 8 positions matching TRBD2. The CDR3 runs 15 residues. J lost 1 base, V lost 1 base, and 3 bases had no gene match. CDR1 and CDR2 from the germline V gene are SGHAT and FQNNGV. The CDR3 loop is CASSLGRGGSYEQYF. The CDR3 DNA follows: TGTGCCAGCAGCTTAGGACGGGGGGGATCCTACGAGCAGTACTTC. The variable domain in full, completed from reference TRBV11-2 and TRBJ2-7, reads EAGVAQSPRYKIIEKRQSVAFWCNPISGHATLYWYQQILGQGPKLLIQFQNNGVVDDSQLPKDRFSAERLKGVDSTLKIQPAKLEDSAVYLCASSLGRGGSYEQYFGPGTRLTVT.

This clonotype was counted ten times or more. The CDR3 region has the DNA TGTGCCAGCAGCTTAGGGGAGCGGAGCGGGGAGCTGTTTTTT. Residues: CASSLGERSGELFF. This chain uses TRBV7-2 with TRBJ2-2; D is perhaps TRBD2 (5 bases). V was pared by 1 base and J by 7 bases, with 10 bases between. This CDR3 spans 14 amino acids. Per germline, CDR1 SGHTA and CDR2 FQGNSA.

This clonotype was counted ten times or more. The rearrangement links TRBV28 to TRBJ1-1; D perhaps matches TRBD1 (6 bases). The CDR3 consists of 16 residues. The V gene's germline CDR1 is MDHEN and CDR2 SYDVKM. The V end lost 5 bases, the J end lost 4 bases, and 20 bases lay between the germline ends. The CDR3 sequence is CASSPSDSQATTEAFF. In DNA, the CDR3 is TGTGCCAGCAGTCCATCGGACAGTCAGGCGACCACTGAAGCTTTCTTT.